The present TCR beta chain was sequenced within a study of blood T cells in healthy people across ages. Turning to the study itself: Per two T cells, about one barcoded beta molecule was captured through template switching.

Alongside a J-beta primer mix, a sample-barcoded 5' primer served in a second PCR lasting about 7 to 11 cycles. TCRdb reprocessed the 5' RACE reads with MiXCR, giving one entry per CDR3 protein. The sample lists about 560,000 distinct CDR3 sequences; roughly a quarter were seen once. CDR1 is KGHSH, CDR2 LQKENI, per germline. This CDR3 has 17 amino acids. V was trimmed by 1 base and J by 3 bases, leaving 15 bases between them. These same data were also listed under a study on T cells of mothers and their children. That paper notes: In each mother, TCR beta CDR3 reads exceeded 8.5 million; in each child, they numbered some 3 million.

This TCR was recovered from a boy aged 2 to 10 in good health. The rearrangement joins TRBV18 to TRBJ1-4; possible D gene TRBD1, 5 bases. The sequenced sample was blood. The CDR3 coding sequence is TGTGCCAGCTCACCACGGGGGGATGCCTATGCTAATGAAAAACTGTTTTTT. Protein sequence: CASSPRGDAYANEKLFF.